A single sample is the source of the 16 T cell receptor beta chains below, sequenced in a study of T cells after yellow fever vaccination. A single record per CDR3 protein comes from TCRdb applying MiXCR to the 5' RACE reads. This sample has tens of thousands of distinct CDR3 sequences, with about 7.2% found just once. Source: CD8+ T cells sorted from PBMCs, taken 10 days after the first yellow fever vaccination. These receptors came from a young man who received the YFV17D yellow fever vaccine.

This clonotype has only a few counts. J is TRBJ2-2 and V is TRBV29-1, with TRBD1 matching 7 bases. From germline, CDR1 is SQVTM and CDR2 ANQGSEA. Trimming at V came to 4 bases and at J to 5 bases, leaving 7 bases not matched to a gene. The CDR3 runs 14 residues. The DNA of the CDR3 is TGCAGCGTTGGGGGACAGCCTTATACCGGGGAGCTGTTTTTT. As protein: CSVGGQPYTGELFF.

This clonotype was detected a few times. The rearrangement links TRBV4-3 to TRBJ2-1; a possible D gene is TRBD1 (6 bases). V dropped 1 base and J dropped 6 bases, with 16 bases sitting between them. Germline V gene lookup returns CDR1 LGHNA and CDR2 YSLEER. There are 16 residues in the CDR3. The CDR3 DNA is TGCGCCAGCAGCCAAGGGTTCAGGGGCGGTCCCAATGAGCAGTTCTTC. The encoded protein is CASSQGFRGGPNEQFF.

The sample holds many counts of this clonotype. This chain links TRBV6-2 or TRBV6-3 with TRBJ1-1; D gene ambiguous. Germline V gene data show CDR1 as MNHEY and CDR2 as SVGEGT. The length of the CDR3 is 13 residues. V lost 4 bases and J lost 8, with 14 bases in between. The CDR3 DNA reads TGTGCCAGCAGTTGGACTCGGATCATGGAAGCTTTCTTT. This codes for CASSWTRIMEAFF.

In this sample, this clonotype turned up many times. The chain has TRBV12-3 or TRBV12-4 and TRBJ2-3; either TRBD1 or TRBD2 may supply D (5 bases each). The CDR3 runs 14 residues. V was cut by 5 bases and J by 6 bases, with 15 bases left in between. CDR3 nucleotides: TGTGCCAGCAGTAAGCTGGGGGTAGGGGATACGCAGTATTTT. It translates to CASSKLGVGDTQYF.

At least ten counts were recorded for this clonotype. The rearrangement links TRBV27 to TRBJ2-2, with D uncertain. Trimming pared 2 bases from V and 6 bases from J, leaving 7 bases between. Germline V CDR1 and CDR2: MNHEY, SMNVEV (reference sequence). This CDR3 is built from 13 residues. As DNA, the CDR3 is TGTGCCAGCAGTTTAGGTGGGGCCGGGGAGCTGTTTTTT. Protein sequence: CASSLGGAGELFF.

The V gene is TRBV20-1, the J gene TRBJ1-2; no definite D call. Germline CDR1 is DFQATT and CDR2 is SNEGSKA (reference sequence). Trimming took off 6 bases at V and 8 bases at J, with 19 bases between the two ends. The CDR3 length is 13 residues. The CDR3 DNA follows: TGCAGTGCCCGGCCGGCGGCTCGGCGGGGCTACACCTTC. The encoded protein is CSARPAARRGYTF.

The chain couples TRBV21-1 to TRBJ2-7; the D call of TRBD1 is as the table states it, not checked on the DNA. TRBV21-1 is described as a pseudogene. The CDR3 has 14 residues. CDR3 sequence (DNA): TGTGCCAGCAGCGGGACAGGGGCCTCCTACGAGCAGTACTTC. It yields the protein CASSGTGASYEQYF.

In its sample, this clonotype was seen many times. The J gene is TRBJ1-4, the V gene TRBV29-1; no clear D. The CDR3 loop spans 15 amino acids. Trimming cost V 2 bases and J 0 bases, with 10 bases left between them. Germline V gene data show CDR1 as SQVTM and CDR2 as ANQGSEA. Written as DNA, the CDR3 is TGCAGCGTTGAAACTCTCGGCACAACTAATGAAAAACTGTTTTTT. Its protein is CSVETLGTTNEKLFF.

This clonotype was picked up many times. The chain carries TRBV7-9 and TRBJ1-2; 8 nucleotides agree with TRBD1. The V and J ends lost 5 bases and 3 bases, in that order; junction bases with no gene match: 5. CDR3 length equals 14 residues. CDR1 and CDR2 from the germline V gene are SEHNR and FQNEAQ (reference sequence). The CDR3 nucleotides read TGTGCCAGCAGCCCCGGACAGGGTCACTATGGCTACACCTTC. It translates to CASSPGQGHYGYTF. The whole variable domain, remainder taken from reference TRBV7-9 and TRBJ1-2, is DTGVSQNPRHKITKRGQNVTFRCDPISEHNRLYWYRQTLGQGPEFLTYFQNEAQLEKSRLLSDRFSAERPKGSFSTLEIQRTEQGDSAMYLCASSPGQGHYGYTFGSGTRLTVV.

This clonotype was picked up a small number of times. The chain couples TRBV7-9 to TRBJ2-1; 10 bases agree with TRBD2. CDR1 is SEHNR, CDR2 FQNEAQ, per germline (reference sequence). The V gene end was trimmed by 3 bases and the J gene end by 5 bases; junction bases not matched to a gene: 4. The CDR3 covers 15 residues. The CDR3 DNA is TGTGCCAGCAGCTTGCTAGCGGGAGCCAACAATGAGCAGTTCTTC. It yields the protein CASSLLAGANNEQFF.

The chain recombines TRBV19 with TRBJ1-5; perhaps TRBD1 as D (5 bases). The CDR3 loop spans 15 amino acids. Between the trimmed V and J ends, which lost 7 bases and 3 bases, there was a span of 16 bases. The V gene's germline CDR1 is LNHDA and CDR2 SQIVND (reference sequence). The CDR3 DNA reads TGTGCCAGTAAGAACCGGGGCTTGGACAATCAGCCCCAGCATTTT. Translation gives CASKNRGLDNQPQHF.

This clonotype qualifies as hyperexpanded (1% or more). The chain combines TRBV12-3 or TRBV12-4 with TRBJ2-7; possibly TRBD1 for D (5 bases). CDR3 length: 13 residues. V was trimmed by 3 bases and J by 2 bases, leaving 8 bases between them. This chain's CDR3 is CASSFWTPYEQYF. CDR3 nucleotide sequence: TGTGCCAGCAGTTTTTGGACACCCTACGAGCAGTACTTC.

V and J are TRBV7-6 and TRBJ2-5, with D possibly TRBD2 on 5 matching bases. V lost 3 bases and J 3 bases, leaving 17 bases between the germline ends. The CDR3 loop spans 16 amino acids. The germline V gene encodes CDR1 SGHVS and CDR2 FNYEAQ. The CDR3 DNA follows: TGTGCCAGCAGCTTCGACGGACTTACCGGCGAAGAGACCCAGTACTTC. Translation gives CASSFDGLTGEETQYF.

This chain links TRBV3-2 with TRBJ1-4; the table gives TRBD1 as D, unverified against the DNA. TRBV3-2 constitutes a pseudogene. CDR3 length: 17 amino acids. The CDR3 sequence is CASCKDNVYRVGEKLFF. CDR3 coding DNA: TGTGCCTCCTGCAAAGATAATGTTTACAGGGTCGGTGAAAAACTGTTTTTT.

This clonotype turned up a few times. J is TRBJ2-7 and V is TRBV27, with 7 bases identical to TRBD2. The CDR3 is 15 amino acids. After removal of 8 bases from V and 4 bases from J, the junction contained 14 bases not matched to a gene. The germline V gene encodes CDR1 MNHEY and CDR2 SMNVEV (reference sequence). CDR3: CASATMGGIAYEQYF. The CDR3 DNA reads TGTGCCAGCGCAACGATGGGGGGGATAGCGTACGAGCAGTACTTC.

This clonotype was seen a few times. The rearrangement links TRBV5-6 to TRBJ2-3; 9 bases map to TRBD1. Germline V CDR1 and CDR2: SGHDT, YYEEEE. The CDR3 is made up of 17 amino acids. V shed 5 bases and J 4 bases; nucleotides not matched to a gene: 14. CDR3 sequence (DNA): TGTGCCAGCAGTACTCTTGACGGGACAGGGTGGTCAGATACGCAGTATTTT. Its protein is CASSTLDGTGWSDTQYF.